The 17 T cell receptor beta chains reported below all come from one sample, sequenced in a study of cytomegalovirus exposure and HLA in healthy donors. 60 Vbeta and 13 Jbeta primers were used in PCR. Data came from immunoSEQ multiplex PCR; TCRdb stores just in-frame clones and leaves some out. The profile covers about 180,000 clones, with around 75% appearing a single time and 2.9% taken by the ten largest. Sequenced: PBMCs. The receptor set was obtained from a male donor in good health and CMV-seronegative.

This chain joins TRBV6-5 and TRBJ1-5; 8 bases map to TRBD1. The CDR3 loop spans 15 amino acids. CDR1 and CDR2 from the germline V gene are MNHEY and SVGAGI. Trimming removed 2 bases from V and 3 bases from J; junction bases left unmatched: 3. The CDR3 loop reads CASSYTGQDNQPQHF. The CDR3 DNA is TGTGCCAGCAGTTACACGGGACAGGACAATCAGCCCCAGCATTTT.

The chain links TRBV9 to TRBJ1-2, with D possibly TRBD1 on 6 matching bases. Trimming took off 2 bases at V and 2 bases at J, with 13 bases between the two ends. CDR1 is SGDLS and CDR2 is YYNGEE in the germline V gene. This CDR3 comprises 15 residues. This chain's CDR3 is CASSVGPQGNYGYTF. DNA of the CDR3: TGTGCCAGCAGCGTGGGACCTCAGGGGAACTATGGCTACACCTTC.

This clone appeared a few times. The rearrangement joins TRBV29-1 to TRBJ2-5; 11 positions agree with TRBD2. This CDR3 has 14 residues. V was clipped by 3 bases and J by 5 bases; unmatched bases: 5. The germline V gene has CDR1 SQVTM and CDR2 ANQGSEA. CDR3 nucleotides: TGCAGCGTTGAGTGGACTAGCGGGCTCGAGACCCAGTACTTC. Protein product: CSVEWTSGLETQYF. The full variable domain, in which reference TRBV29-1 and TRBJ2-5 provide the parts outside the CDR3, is SAVISQKPSRDICQRGTSLTIQCQVDSQVTMMFWYRQQPGQSLTLIATANQGSEATYESGFVIDKFPISRPNLTFSTLTVSNMSPEDSSIYLCSVEWTSGLETQYFGPGTRLLVL.

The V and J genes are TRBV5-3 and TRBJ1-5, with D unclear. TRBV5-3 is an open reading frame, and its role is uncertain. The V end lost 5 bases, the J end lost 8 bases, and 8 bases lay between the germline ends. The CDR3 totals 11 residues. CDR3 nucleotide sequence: TGTGCCAGAAGTCCTTACAAGCCCCAGCATTTT. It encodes CARSPYKPQHF.

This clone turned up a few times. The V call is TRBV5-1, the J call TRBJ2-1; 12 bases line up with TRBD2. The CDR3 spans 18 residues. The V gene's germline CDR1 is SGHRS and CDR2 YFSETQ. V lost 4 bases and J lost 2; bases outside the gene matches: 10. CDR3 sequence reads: CASSPNPGLAGPYNEQFF. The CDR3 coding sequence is TGCGCCAGCAGCCCAAACCCTGGACTAGCGGGGCCCTACAATGAGCAGTTCTTC. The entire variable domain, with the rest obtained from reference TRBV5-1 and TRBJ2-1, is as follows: KAGVTQTPRYLIKTRGQQVTLSCSPISGHRSVSWYQQTPGQGLQFLFEYFSETQRNKGNFPGRFSGRQFSNSRSEMNVSTLELGDSALYLCASSPNPGLAGPYNEQFFGPGTRLTVL.

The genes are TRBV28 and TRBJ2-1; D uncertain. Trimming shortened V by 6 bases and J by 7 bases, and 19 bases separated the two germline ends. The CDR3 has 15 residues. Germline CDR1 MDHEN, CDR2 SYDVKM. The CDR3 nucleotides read TGTGCCAGCAGCCTTCGACACCCCAGTCGGAATGAGCAGTTCTTC. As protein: CASSLRHPSRNEQFF.

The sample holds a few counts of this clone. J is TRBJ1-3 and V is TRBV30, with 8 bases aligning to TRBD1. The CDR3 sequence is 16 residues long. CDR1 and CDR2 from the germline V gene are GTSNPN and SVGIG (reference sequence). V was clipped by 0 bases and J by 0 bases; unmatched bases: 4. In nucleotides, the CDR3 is TGTGCCTGGAGTGTGACAGGGGCTATCTCTGGAAACACCATATATTTT. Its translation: CAWSVTGAISGNTIYF.

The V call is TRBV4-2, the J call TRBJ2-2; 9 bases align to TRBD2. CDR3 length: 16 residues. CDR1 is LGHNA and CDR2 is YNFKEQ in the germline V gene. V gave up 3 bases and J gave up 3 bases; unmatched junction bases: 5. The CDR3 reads CASSQAGGQHTGELFF. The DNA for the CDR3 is TGTGCCAGCAGCCAGGCGGGAGGGCAACACACCGGGGAGCTGTTTTTT.

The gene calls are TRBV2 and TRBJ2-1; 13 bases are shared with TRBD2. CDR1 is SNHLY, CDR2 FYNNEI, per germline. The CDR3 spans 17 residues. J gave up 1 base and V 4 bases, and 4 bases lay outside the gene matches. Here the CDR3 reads CASSGTSGGSSYNEQFF. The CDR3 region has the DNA TGTGCCAGCAGTGGGACTAGCGGGGGTAGTTCCTACAATGAGCAGTTCTTC. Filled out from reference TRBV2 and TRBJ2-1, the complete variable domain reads EPEVTQTPSHQVTQMGQEVILRCVPISNHLYFYWYRQILGQKVEFLVSFYNNEISEKSEIFDDQFSVERPDGSNFTLKIRSTKLEDSAMYFCASSGTSGGSSYNEQFFGPGTRLTVL.

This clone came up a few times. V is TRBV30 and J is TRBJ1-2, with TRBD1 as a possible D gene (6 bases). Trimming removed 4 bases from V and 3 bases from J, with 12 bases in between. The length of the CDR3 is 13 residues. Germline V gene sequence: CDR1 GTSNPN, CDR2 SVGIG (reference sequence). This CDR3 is CAWTPTGHYGYTF. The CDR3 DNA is TGTGCCTGGACCCCGACAGGCCACTATGGCTACACCTTC.

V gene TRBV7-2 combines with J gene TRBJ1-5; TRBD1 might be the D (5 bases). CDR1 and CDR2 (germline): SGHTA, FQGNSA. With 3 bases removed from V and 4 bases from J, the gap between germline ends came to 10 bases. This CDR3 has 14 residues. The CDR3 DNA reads TGTGCCAGCAGCTTCACCGGGGGGAATCAGCCCCAGCATTTT. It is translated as CASSFTGGNQPQHF.

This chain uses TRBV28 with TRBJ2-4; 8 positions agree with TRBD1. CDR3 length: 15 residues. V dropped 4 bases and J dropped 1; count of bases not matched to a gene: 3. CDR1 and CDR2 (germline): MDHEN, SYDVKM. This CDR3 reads CASSYRQGAKNIQYF. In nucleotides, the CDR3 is TGTGCCAGCAGTTACCGACAGGGGGCCAAAAACATTCAGTACTTC.

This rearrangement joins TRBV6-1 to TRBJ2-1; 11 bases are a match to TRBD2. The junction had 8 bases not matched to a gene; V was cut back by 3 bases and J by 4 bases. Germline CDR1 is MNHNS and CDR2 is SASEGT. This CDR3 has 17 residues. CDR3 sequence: CASSDLPGLAVYNEQFF. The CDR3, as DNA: TGTGCCAGCAGTGATCTACCGGGACTAGCGGTTTACAATGAGCAGTTCTTC.

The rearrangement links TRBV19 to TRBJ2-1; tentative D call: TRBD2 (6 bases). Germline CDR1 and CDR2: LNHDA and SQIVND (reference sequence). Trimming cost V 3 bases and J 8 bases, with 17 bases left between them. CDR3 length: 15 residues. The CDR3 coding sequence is TGTGCCAGTAGTATGAGGCCGGGAGTGCCCCATGAGCAGTTCTTC. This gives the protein CASSMRPGVPHEQFF.

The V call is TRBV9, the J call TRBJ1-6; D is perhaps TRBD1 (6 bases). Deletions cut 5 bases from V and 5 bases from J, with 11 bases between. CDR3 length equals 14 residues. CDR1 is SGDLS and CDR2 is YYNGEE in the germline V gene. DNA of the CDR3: TGTGCCAGCAGGTCGGGACAAGATAATTCACCCCTCCACTTT. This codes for CASRSGQDNSPLHF.

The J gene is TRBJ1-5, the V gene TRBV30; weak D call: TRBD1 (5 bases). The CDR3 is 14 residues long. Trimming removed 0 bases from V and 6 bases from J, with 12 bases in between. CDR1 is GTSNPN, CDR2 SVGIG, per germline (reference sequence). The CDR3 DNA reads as TGTGCCTGGAGTGTGGGAGGGGATGCTCAGCCCCAGCATTTT. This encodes CAWSVGGDAQPQHF.

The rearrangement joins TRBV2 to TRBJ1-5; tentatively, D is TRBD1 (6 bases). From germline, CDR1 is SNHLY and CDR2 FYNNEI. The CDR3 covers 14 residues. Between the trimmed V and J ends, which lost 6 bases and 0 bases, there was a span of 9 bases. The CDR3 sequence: CASRDSYSNQPQHF. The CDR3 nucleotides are TGTGCCAGCAGGGACAGCTATAGCAATCAGCCCCAGCATTTT. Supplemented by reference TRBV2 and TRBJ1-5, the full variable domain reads EPEVTQTPSHQVTQMGQEVILRCVPISNHLYFYWYRQILGQKVEFLVSFYNNEISEKSEIFDDQFSVERPDGSNFTLKIRSTKLEDSAMYFCASRDSYSNQPQHFGDGTRLSIL.